Listed below are T cell receptor beta chains from one sample, sequenced in a study of cytomegalovirus exposure and HLA in healthy donors. Using immunoSEQ multiplex PCR, the repertoire was profiled, and TCRdb retains in-frame clones only, with some absent. The sample has approximately 160,000 clones, less than 80% seen once. The sequencing sample was made of PBMCs. These receptors came from a female donor in good health and CMV-seronegative. The CDR3 runs from the conserved cysteine through the conserved F or W. A D gene is named only where the DNA matches it firmly. Rows give clone size only sometimes, using once, few, many, or a class for an expanded clone.

d_gene,abundance,j_gene,v_gene,CDR3aa,CDR3nt
TRBD2,-,TRBJ2-1,TRBV29-1,CSAPAGAGGGLNEQFF,TGCAGCGCCCCGGCCGGCGCGGGGGGAGGCTTAAATGAGCAGTTCTTC
-,-,TRBJ2-1,TRBV5-1,CASSPGGRGGYNEQFF,TGCGCCAGCAGCCCGGGGGGCCGGGGCGGCTACAATGAGCAGTTCTTC
-,-,TRBJ2-5,TRBV5-4,CASSHPEDPKTQYF,TGTGCCAGCAGCCACCCCGAGGATCCCAAGACCCAGTACTTC
-,-,TRBJ2-2,TRBV30,CAWSGGGGNTGELFF,TGTGCCTGGAGTGGGGGAGGAGGGAACACCGGGGAGCTGTTTTTT
-,few,TRBJ2-5,TRBV7-2,CASSLEPAVGGETQYF,TGTGCCAGCAGCTTAGAACCAGCGGTAGGGGGTGAGACCCAGTACTTC
TRBD2,-,TRBJ2-3,TRBV5-4,CASSLVAGGLLDTQYF,TGTGCCAGCAGCTTGGTGGCGGGGGGACTTTTAGATACGCAGTATTTT
TRBD2,-,TRBJ2-5,TRBV11-2,CASSSNGRQQETQYF,TGTGCCAGCAGCTCCAACGGGAGGCAGCAAGAGACCCAGTACTTC
TRBD2,few,TRBJ2-2,TRBV28,CASIAGGPNGELFF,TGTGCCAGCATCGCGGGAGGGCCGAACGGGGAGCTGTTTTTT
-,-,TRBJ1-3,TRBV19,CASSISGFSGNTIYF,TGTGCCAGTAGTATTTCAGGCTTTTCCGGAAACACCATATATTTT
TRBD1,few,TRBJ2-7,TRBV19,CASSIGQGSYEQYF,TGTGCCAGTAGTATCGGACAGGGATCCTACGAGCAGTACTTC
-,-,TRBJ2-7,TRBV9,CASSVRQISYEQYF,TGTGCCAGCAGCGTCCGACAGATTTCCTACGAGCAGTACTTC
TRBD2,-,TRBJ2-3,TRBV4-1,CASSQEIVAGVSTDTQYF,TGCGCCAGCAGCCAAGAGATAGTAGCGGGAGTCAGCACAGATACGCAGTATTTT
TRBD2,-,TRBJ2-7,TRBV5-6,CASSLALAGVLEQYF,TGTGCCAGCAGCTTGGCACTAGCGGGAGTCCTCGAGCAGTACTTC
TRBD1,-,TRBJ2-1,TRBV4-2,CASSQGVGTGLQQFF,TGTGCCAGCAGCCAAGGGGTTGGGACAGGGCTTCAGCAGTTCTTC
-,-,TRBJ2-5,TRBV27,CASRPDRGGETQYF,TGTGCCAGCAGACCAGACCGGGGAGGAGAGACCCAGTACTTC
-,once,TRBJ1-1,TRBV7-8,CASSLMNTEAFF,TGTGCCAGCAGCCTTATGAACACTGAAGCTTTCTTT